This record covers a single TCR beta chain. Which antigen it targets is not known. No base quality values were provided; no much bigger clone lies one nucleotide off. This record comes from a study of CD4 T cells in relation to SARS-CoV-2 and coronaviruses (dated by TCRdb to about 2021). The study in broad terms: In the ViraFEST assay, PBMCs were grown with antigen for 9 to 10 days, and TCR beta CDR3s were then sequenced to identify antigen-specific clonal expansions. A different TCR-beta assay, based on Illumina, was used to sequence expansion assays from other donors in the study. At the level of individual TCR clonotypes, the study measured memory CD4+ T cell crossreactivity between SARS-CoV-2 spike protein and common cold coronavirus spike proteins. An HIV-1 Nef peptide pool or a no-peptide culture served as the negative reference condition. The Adaptive Biotechnologies TCR-sequencing kit was used to sequence samples from a few pre-COVID donors and the naive versus memory experiments, whereas other data were Illumina-based. Using patient-derived lymphoblastoid cell lines, the shared crossreactive spike epitopes were mapped to their HLA restriction.

CD4+ T cells from unexposed donors were collected before the COVID-19 pandemic (2011-2018). The EasySep CD4+ T cell isolation kit was used to isolate CD4+ T cells once the cultures had run for roughly 10 days. As far as cell numbers permitted, CD4+ T cells from unexposed donors were tested for reactivity against SARS-CoV-2 S and N as well as four spike pools from common cold coronaviruses. Roughly 1.9 million PBMCs per well were cultured in IMDM with roughly 5% human AB serum and approximately 10 IU/ml IL-2. Half of the culture medium was replaced with fresh IL-2-containing medium on days 3 and 7. Triplicate replicate wells were generally used for each peptide culture condition. The leukapheresis product for the unexposed donors was obtained through commercial purchase. Ficoll-Paque PLUS gradient centrifugation was used to isolate PBMCs from leukapheresis product or whole blood. PBMCs were either cryopreserved at -140°C or used fresh in the expansion assay. The QIAamp Micro DNA Kit was used to extract genomic DNA from the CD4+ T cells.

Study-level results and caveats: The study was limited by small numbers of patients and tested TCRs. No donor contributed both pre-pandemic and post-infection samples, which limited tracing the source of pre-existing responses. Because the crossreactivity analysis focused on spike protein, crossreactivity against other viral proteins was not assessed. About 65% of donors had memory CD4+ clonotypes that crossrecognized SARS-CoV-2 and at least one common cold coronavirus spike. Compared with monoreactive clones, crossreactive clones had significantly weaker SARS-CoV-2-driven expansion, a result consistent with antigenic imprinting.

Library preparation was by the immunoSEQ multiplex PCR assay. The authors' pipeline ran thus. During preprocessing, nonproductive sequences were removed, as were CDR3s that did not start with C, did not end with F or W, or were shorter than 7 amino acids. Antigen-specific clonotypes were called with the MANAFEST web app on the basis of expansion relative to the reference and to other culture wells. A clone was considered positive if the clone showed significant expansion compared with the reference culture in 2 of 3 replicate wells at an FDR below 0.05. Positive clones also required significant expansion versus all other tandem wells and an odds ratio above 5. CDR3 homology was measured as pairwise Levenshtein distance, computed with the stringdist R package after trimming three terminal residues from each end. Not all clones reach the TCRdb copy of this immuneACCESS table, which keeps in-frame sequences only. Checked studies attribute under half of the gap to unresolved V genes and leave the rest unexplained. The V and J calls and clone size are taken from that table; D and trimming were inferred from the DNA. The sample records tens of thousands of clones, more than 70% of which are singletons. The ten largest clones represent about 12% of the sample.

The germline V gene (reference sequence) provides CDR1 SGHAT and CDR2 FQDESV. From its cysteine to its phenylalanine, the CDR3 spans 15 amino acids. CDR3 DNA only is kept here, 45 bases in frame from base 1. V ends up 7 bases short and J 6 bases short, with an unmatched junction base count of 8. This receptor was taken from a human donor in good health. Sequences were obtained from CD4+ T cells from PBMCs, cultured in vitro. The rearrangement combines TRBV11-1 with TRBJ2-1; the central 11 bases match TRBD2. The nucleotide sequence is given as TGTGCCAGCACCCAACTAGCGGGAGCATTCAATGAGCAGTTCTTC. It translates to CASTQLAGAFNEQFF.